A single sample gave rise to the 17 T cell receptor beta chains below, sequenced in a study of T cells in Graves' hyperthyroidism and ophthalmopathy. Amplification targeted TCR beta CDR3 regions from RNA transcripts. During a first-round RT-PCR of the TCR CDR3, the HTBI primer set was used. TCRdb fed the multiplex PCR reads into MiXCR, producing one record per CDR3 protein. The sample lists some 740,000 distinct CDR3 sequences; approximately 15% were seen once. Sequencing was performed on blood. The origin of the receptors is a woman aged 18-29 years with Graves' hyperthyroidism.

The table lists this clonotype with a few counts. The chain links TRBV7-9 to TRBJ2-2, with D hard to call. The V end was cut by 0 bases, the J end by 4 bases, with 6 bases between. Germline assignment: CDR1 SEHNR and CDR2 FQNEAQ (reference sequence). This CDR3 contains 14 residues. Here the CDR3 DNA reads TGTGCCAGCAGCTTAGCGGTGAGCACCGGGGAGCTGTTTTTT. This encodes CASSLAVSTGELFF.

This clonotype was seen at least ten times. The chain combines TRBV7-9 with TRBJ2-3, with 7 positions matching TRBD2. V shed 5 bases and J 5 bases; nucleotides not matched to a gene: 10. The germline V gene encodes CDR1 SEHNR and CDR2 FQNEAQ (reference sequence). The CDR3 length is 15 residues. The CDR3 nucleotides read TGTGCCAGCAGCCGTTCTGCGGGAGTAAGAGATACGCAGTATTTT. It translates to CASSRSAGVRDTQYF.

In its sample, this clonotype was seen many times. This rearrangement joins TRBV3-1 to TRBJ2-7, with 7 nucleotides matching TRBD1. The CDR3 length is 15 residues. With V trimmed by 3 bases and J by 2 bases, 7 bases remained unmatched. Per the germline V gene, CDR1 is LGHDT and CDR2 is YNNKEL (reference sequence). Here the CDR3 DNA reads TGTGCCAGCAGCCAGAGACAGGGTATGGCCTACGAGCAGTACTTC. Translation: CASSQRQGMAYEQYF.

This chain joins TRBV5-4 and TRBJ2-7; the match to TRBD2 covers 12 bases. With 4 bases clipped from V and 2 bases from J, the junction kept 10 bases outside the gene matches. Germline V gives CDR1 SGHNT, CDR2 YYREEE (reference sequence). There are 17 residues in the CDR3. The chain's CDR3 is CASSLLAGGLGAYEQYF. The CDR3 DNA reads as TGTGCCAGCAGCCTCCTAGCGGGAGGGCTGGGGGCCTACGAGCAGTACTTC.

To note about this clonotype: One end of the junction is discordant with germline, which a read error may explain. Here the CDR3 DNA reads TGTGCCAGCCTTAGCGCCCTAGCCAAAAACGTTCAGTACTTC. Translating gives CASLSALAKNVQYF. V gene TRBV2 combines with J gene TRBJ2-4, with D tentatively TRBD2 (5 bases). The CDR3 length is 14 residues. Germline CDR1 is SNHLY and CDR2 is FYNNEI.

This chain connects TRBV7-8 to TRBJ2-7; D may be TRBD1 (6 bases). V was clipped by 5 bases and J by 5 bases, with 19 bases between them. From germline, CDR1 is SGHVS and CDR2 FQNEAQ. The CDR3 covers 15 residues. The CDR3 DNA is TGTGCCAGCAGCGAACGATACAGGGCCTTGCACGAGCAGTACTTC. This translates into CASSERYRALHEQYF. Using reference TRBV7-8 and TRBJ2-7 for the parts outside the CDR3, the full variable domain is GAGVSQSPRYKVAKRGQDVALRCDPISGHVSLFWYQQALGQGPEFLTYFQNEAQLDKSGLPSDRFFAERPEGSVSTLKIQRTQQEDSAVYLCASSERYRALHEQYFGPGTRLTVT.

This clonotype has a count of ten or more. The chain uses TRBV20-1 and TRBJ2-1; no firm D call. Per germline, CDR1 DFQATT and CDR2 SNEGSKA (reference sequence). This CDR3 spans 14 amino acids. V was trimmed by 0 bases and J by 2 bases, leaving 8 bases between them. The CDR3 protein is CSARDGATYNEQFF. Written as DNA, the CDR3 is TGCAGTGCTAGAGACGGAGCCACCTACAATGAGCAGTTCTTC.

This chain joins TRBV19 and TRBJ2-7; 8 nucleotides match TRBD2. This CDR3 has 15 amino acids. J lost 0 bases, V lost 7 bases, and 8 bases had no gene match. The germline V gene has CDR1 LNHDA and CDR2 SQIVND (reference sequence). In DNA, the CDR3 is TGTGCCAGTACAAAAAGCGGGGGTGGCTCCTACGAGCAGTACTTC. This sequence encodes CASTKSGGGSYEQYF.

This clonotype turned up a few times. The chain combines TRBV5-1 with TRBJ2-5, with D perhaps TRBD1 (6 bases). This CDR3 has 15 amino acids. The germline V gene has CDR1 SGHRS and CDR2 YFSETQ. Trimming left V 3 bases short and J 1 base short, with 13 bases between. As DNA, the CDR3 is TGCGCCAGCAGCTCCCTGACAGGACCCCAAGAGACCCAGTACTTC. Translated: CASSSLTGPQETQYF.

This clonotype was picked up a small number of times. V usage is TRBV7-8 and J usage is TRBJ1-5; unclear D gene. The V end was cut by 8 bases, the J end by 4 bases, with 15 bases between. Germline V CDR1 and CDR2: SGHVS, FQNEAQ. The CDR3 covers 14 residues. The CDR3 loop reads CASRKLPANQPQHF. Written as DNA, the CDR3 is TGTGCCAGCCGAAAGCTACCGGCTAATCAGCCCCAGCATTTT.

As DNA, the CDR3 is TGTGCCTGGAGTGTATTCCTGGCACCCGACAATCAGCCCCAGCATTTT. This sequence encodes CAWSVFLAPDNQPQHF. V gene TRBV30 combines with J gene TRBJ1-5; D unresolved. CDR3 size: 16 residues. Trimming pared 0 bases from V and 3 bases from J, leaving 15 bases between. Per germline, CDR1 GTSNPN and CDR2 SVGIG (reference sequence).

This clonotype occurred many times. This chain links TRBV6-1 with TRBJ2-5; possible D gene TRBD2, 5 bases. This CDR3 has 16 amino acids. CDR1 and CDR2 from the germline V gene are MNHNS and SASEGT. Trimming pared 5 bases from V and 0 bases from J, leaving 16 bases between. The CDR3 region is CASSQDGGGHQETQYF. CDR3 DNA sequence: TGTGCCAGCAGTCAGGACGGAGGCGGGCACCAAGAGACCCAGTACTTC.

Concerning this clonotype: This may be a read error: a much more frequent sequence differs by one nucleotide. The rearrangement uses TRBV7-9 and TRBJ2-1; D possibly corresponds to TRBD2 (5 bases). Germline V gene lookup returns CDR1 SEHNR and CDR2 FQNEAQ (reference sequence). The CDR3 has 16 amino acids. The CDR3 sequence is CASSLEVVSSYNEQLF. CDR3 DNA: TGTGCCAGCAGCTTGGAGGTGGTAAGCTCCTACAATGAGCAGCTCTTC.

This clonotype showed up just a few times. The chain is built from TRBV6-1 and TRBJ2-1; possibly TRBD1 for D (5 bases). V dropped 8 bases and J dropped 1 base, with 12 bases sitting between them. The CDR3 is 14 residues long. The germline V gene encodes CDR1 MNHNS and CDR2 SASEGT. The CDR3 region has the DNA TGTGCCAGCCTCCCAAGGGGTTCCTACAATGAGCAGTTCTTC. Encoded protein: CASLPRGSYNEQFF.

V gene TRBV7-9 combines with J gene TRBJ2-3; no definite D call. The CDR3 consists of 13 residues. With 6 bases removed from V and 2 bases from J, the gap between germline ends came to 9 bases. Germline V gene sequence: CDR1 SEHNR, CDR2 FQNEAQ (reference sequence). The CDR3 bases are TGTGCCAGCAGGGTTCAGGACACAGATACGCAGTATTTT. It yields the protein CASRVQDTDTQYF.

The CDR3 is CASSQFARYNEQFF. CDR3 sequence (DNA): TGTGCCAGCAGCCAATTTGCCCGCTACAATGAGCAGTTCTTC. The chain links TRBV14 to TRBJ2-1; D gene uncertain. The CDR3 is made up of 14 amino acids. CDR1 SGHDN and CDR2 FVKESK come from the germline V gene. Trimming took 2 bases from V and 3 from J, leaving 8 bases between them.

As for this clonotype: This may stem from a read error, because a much larger clone lies one nucleotide away. The chain has TRBV3-1 and TRBJ1-2, with TRBD1 as a possible D gene (5 bases). The CDR3 covers 14 residues. Germline CDR1 and CDR2: LGHDT and YNNKEL (reference sequence). CDR3 sequence (DNA): TGTGCCAGCAGCCAATACTCAGGGCCTTATGGCCACACCTTC. It translates to CASSQYSGPYGHTF.